The sequence of this T cell receptor (beta chain) was determined in a study of blood T cell repertoires in COVID-19. CDR3 length equals 15 residues. Germline V CDR1 and CDR2: SGHKS, YYEKEE (reference sequence). V lost 0 bases and J lost 9, with 18 bases in between. Clones were read by immunoSEQ multiplex PCR, and TCRdb kept only the in-frame ones, dropping some. The sample holds 200,000 or so clones, roughly 76% seen once. The chain combines TRBV5-5 with TRBJ1-2, with a possible D match to TRBD1 (6 bases). The TCR sequence derives from a woman aged 80 or older with COVID-19, enrolled during active disease. Specimen: peripheral blood. The DNA of the CDR3 is TGTGCCAGCAGCTTGGACAGGGCGGGAGGTCTAAGCTACACCTTC. It codes for CASSLDRAGGLSYTF.